The 15 T cell receptor beta chains below come from one sample, sequenced in a study of T cells in Graves' hyperthyroidism and ophthalmopathy. The CDR3 regions of TCR beta were amplified from RNA transcripts. RT-PCR in the first round (using the HTBI primer set) targeted the TCR CDR3. From the multiplex PCR reads, TCRdb called clonotypes with MiXCR, one entry per CDR3 protein. The sample has roughly 740,000 distinct CDR3 sequences; roughly 15% are singletons. The specimen was blood. These receptors were collected from a man between 18 and 35 years old with Graves' hyperthyroidism.

This clonotype was observed many times. J is TRBJ2-2 and V is TRBV7-8; the match to TRBD2 covers 12 bases. Trimming cost V 5 bases and J 4 bases; bases outside gene matches: 14. CDR3 length: 19 amino acids. Germline values: CDR1 SGHVS, CDR2 FQNEAQ. Written as DNA, the CDR3 is TGTGCCAGCAGCCTTTATCAGACTAGCGGGAGAGGTGGCACCGGGGAGCTGTTTTTT. It encodes CASSLYQTSGRGGTGELFF.

This clonotype was observed at least ten times. The chain recombines TRBV12-3 or TRBV12-4 with TRBJ2-5; TRBD1 is a possible D gene (6 bases). Trimming left V 5 bases short and J 1 base short, with 14 bases between. The CDR3 is 15 residues long. CDR3 sequence (DNA): TGTGCCAGCAGTCCCAGGACAGATAGCCAAGAGACCCAGTACTTC. It translates to CASSPRTDSQETQYF.

This clonotype was recorded a few times. The J gene is TRBJ1-1, the V gene TRBV9; no definite D call. V lost 4 bases and J 2 bases, leaving 12 bases between the germline ends. The CDR3 sequence is 14 residues long. Looked up from germline, CDR1 is SGDLS and CDR2 is YYNGEE. As DNA, the CDR3 is TGTGCCAGCAGCCCCCAAAGGCGCAACACTGAAGCTTTCTTT. Translating it yields CASSPQRRNTEAFF.

This clonotype was recorded at least ten times. The V and J genes are TRBV28 and TRBJ1-2, with TRBD1 as a possible D gene (6 bases). CDR3 length: 16 amino acids. CDR1 MDHEN and CDR2 SYDVKM come from the germline V gene. Trimming pared 5 bases from V and 4 bases from J, leaving 20 bases between. CDR3 amino acids: CASSHSGDWSFYGYTF. The CDR3 DNA sequence: TGTGCCAGCAGTCACTCAGGGGACTGGAGCTTCTATGGCTACACCTTC.

On this clonotype itself: A much bigger clone sits one base away, suggesting this may be a read error. The genes are TRBV7-9 and TRBJ2-7; either TRBD1 or TRBD2 may fit D (6 bases each). The CDR3 is made up of 14 amino acids. V lost 9 bases and J lost 2, with 17 bases in between. Germline CDR1 SEHNR, CDR2 FQNEAQ (reference sequence). The DNA of the CDR3 is TGTGCCAGTAAACCACCGGGGGCTGCCTACGAGCAGTACTTC. Residues: CASKPPGAAYEQYF.

This sequence joins TRBV7-9 and TRBJ1-1; TRBD1 matches at 7 bases. V was pared by 6 bases and J by 3 bases, with 7 bases of the junction left unmatched. Germline CDR1 is SEHNR and CDR2 is FQNEAQ (reference sequence). The CDR3 loop spans 14 amino acids. CDR3 region: CASSSTGVHTEAFF. Here the CDR3 DNA reads TGTGCCAGCAGTTCAACAGGGGTTCACACTGAAGCTTTCTTT.

The chain uses TRBV28 and TRBJ2-1; 10 positions match TRBD2. The CDR3 runs 15 residues. Germline loops: CDR1 MDHEN, CDR2 SYDVKM. Trimming at V came to 7 bases and at J to 4 bases, leaving 7 bases not matched to a gene. The CDR3 bases are TGTGCCAGCATCCTGACTAGCGGGCGATACAATGAGCAGTTCTTC. Translation: CASILTSGRYNEQFF.

This clonotype was picked up many times. The J gene is TRBJ1-1, the V gene TRBV28, with 7 bases fitting TRBD1. V shed 2 bases and J 4 bases; nucleotides not matched to a gene: 7. This CDR3 has 15 residues. Germline CDR1 and CDR2: MDHEN and SYDVKM. The CDR3 bases are TGTGCCAGCAGTTTAGCGACAGGGTATGGCACTGAAGCTTTCTTT. The encoded protein is CASSLATGYGTEAFF.

The chain couples TRBV6-2 or TRBV6-3 to TRBJ2-7; 7 bases fit TRBD1. Per germline, CDR1 MNHEY and CDR2 SVGEGT. V was clipped by 6 bases and J by 2 bases; unmatched bases: 10. The CDR3 runs to 15 residues. For the CDR3, the DNA is TGTGCCAGCAGAAAACACAGGGGCCAGGCCTACGAGCAGTACTTC. Amino acids: CASRKHRGQAYEQYF.

This clonotype was detected only a few times. The V call is TRBV20-1, the J call TRBJ1-2, with 7 bases identical to TRBD1. This CDR3 is built from 12 residues. Per the germline V gene, CDR1 is DFQATT and CDR2 is SNEGSKA (reference sequence). V was clipped by 6 bases and J by 7 bases; unmatched bases: 8. As DNA, the CDR3 is TGCAGTGCCCTGCGACAGGGTCGTGGCTACACCTTC. As protein: CSALRQGRGYTF.

This clonotype was counted between two and nine times. This chain joins TRBV12-3 or TRBV12-4 and TRBJ2-7; no firm D call. The CDR3 consists of 13 residues. V lost 5 bases and J lost 2, with 10 bases in between. CDR3 sequence reads: CASSPTYAYEQYF. CDR3 nucleotides: TGTGCCAGCAGTCCAACCTACGCCTACGAGCAGTACTTC.

In its sample, this clonotype was seen a few times. V and J are TRBV20-1 and TRBJ2-5; D might be TRBD1 (5 bases). This CDR3 comprises 15 residues. Germline CDR1 is DFQATT and CDR2 is SNEGSKA (reference sequence). The V end was cut by 0 bases, the J end by 3 bases, with 14 bases between. CDR3 in DNA: TGCAGTGCTAGAGATCCCCACCAGGGTAAAGAGACCCAGTACTTC. This encodes CSARDPHQGKETQYF.

The V and J genes are TRBV29-1 and TRBJ2-1; D gene ambiguous. Trimming shortened V by 7 bases and J by 6 bases, and 16 bases separated the two germline ends. Germline V gives CDR1 SQVTM, CDR2 ANQGSEA. The CDR3 is 13 residues long. This CDR3 is CSATDLVANEQFF. As DNA, the CDR3 is TGCAGCGCTACGGACCTAGTGGCCAATGAGCAGTTCTTC.

As concerns this clonotype: A much larger clonotype is one base distant, so this may be a read error. The chain joins TRBV7-8 to TRBJ2-1; 10 nucleotides line up with TRBD2. V dropped 5 bases and J dropped 9; count of bases not matched to a gene: 16. The CDR3 has 17 amino acids. Germline values: CDR1 SGHVS, CDR2 FQNEAQ. The CDR3 reads CASSPDPGLAANSEQFF. DNA for the CDR3: TGTGCCAGCAGCCCGGACCCAGGACTAGCGGCGAATAGTGAGCAGTTCTTC.

The CDR3 nucleotides read TGTGCCAGCAGCGTAGATTATTCCCACAATGAGCAGTTCTTC. Amino acids: CASSVDYSHNEQFF. The V and J genes are TRBV9 and TRBJ2-1; D remains unclear. Trimming cost V 0 bases and J 5 bases, with 9 bases left between them. The CDR3 length is 14 residues. The germline CDR1 and CDR2 sequences are SGDLS and YYNGEE.